Shown below are 22 T cell receptor beta chains from a single sample sequenced in a study of blood T cell repertoires in COVID-19. Clones were read by immunoSEQ multiplex PCR, and TCRdb kept only the in-frame ones, dropping some. The table includes 95,000 to 100,000 clones, roughly 85% detected once. Input material: peripheral blood. The receptor set was obtained from a woman in her seventies with active or convalescent COVID-19.

The chain has TRBV24-1 and TRBJ2-1; 7 bases are a match to TRBD1. The CDR3 runs to 15 residues. J lost 9 bases, V lost 3 bases, and 10 bases had no gene match. Germline assignment: CDR1 KGHDR and CDR2 SFDVKD. The CDR3 loop is CATSDRQGHWGEQFF. In DNA, the CDR3 is TGTGCCACCAGTGATCGACAGGGTCACTGGGGTGAGCAGTTCTTC.

The rearrangement links TRBV6-5 to TRBJ1-4; TRBD1 agrees at 8 bases. J lost 7 bases, V lost 6 bases, and 10 bases had no gene match. Per germline, CDR1 MNHEY and CDR2 SVGAGI. The CDR3 runs 15 residues. CDR3 residues: CASRRKQGAGEKLFF. The DNA for the CDR3 is TGTGCCAGCAGACGCAAGCAGGGGGCAGGTGAAAAACTGTTTTTT.

J is TRBJ1-3 and V is TRBV9; D unresolved. The CDR3 is 13 residues long. V dropped 0 bases and J dropped 3 bases, with 4 bases sitting between them. Germline V lookup: CDR1 SGDLS, CDR2 YYNGEE. The chain's CDR3 is CASSVESGNTIYF. CDR3 sequence (DNA): TGTGCCAGCAGCGTAGAGAGTGGAAACACCATATATTTT.

The chain has TRBV7-2 and TRBJ2-1, with D tentatively TRBD2 (5 bases). CDR3 length: 13 residues. Germline CDR1 and CDR2: SGHTA and FQGNSA. V lost 2 bases and J lost 10, with 12 bases in between. The CDR3 sequence: CASSLIRSGEQFF. The DNA for the CDR3 is TGTGCCAGCAGCTTAATCCGTTCGGGGGAGCAGTTCTTC.

V usage is TRBV24-1 and J usage is TRBJ2-1, with 12 bases aligning to TRBD1. The CDR3 loop spans 17 amino acids. Germline V gene lookup returns CDR1 KGHDR and CDR2 SFDVKD. V gave up 3 bases and J gave up 4 bases; unmatched junction bases: 6. CDR3 bases: TGTGCCACCAGTGATCGCGTGGGACAGGGGGCGTACAATGAGCAGTTCTTC. Amino acids: CATSDRVGQGAYNEQFF.

The genes are TRBV2 and TRBJ1-1, with TRBD1 as a possible D gene (6 bases). V dropped 6 bases and J dropped 0 bases, with 14 bases sitting between them. Germline V gene lookup returns CDR1 SNHLY and CDR2 FYNNEI. The CDR3 loop spans 15 amino acids. This CDR3 is CASRLDGTMNTEAFF. CDR3 DNA sequence: TGTGCCAGCAGATTGGACGGGACAATGAACACTGAAGCTTTCTTT.

This chain joins TRBV2 and TRBJ1-1; 7 nucleotides agree with TRBD1. This CDR3 spans 14 amino acids. Per the germline V gene, CDR1 is SNHLY and CDR2 is FYNNEI. The V and J ends lost 3 bases and 4 bases, in that order; junction bases with no gene match: 5. CDR3 in DNA: TGTGCCAGCAGTGAGAGGGGGCGCGGCACTGAAGCTTTCTTT. Amino acid sequence: CASSERGRGTEAFF.

This chain links TRBV11-2 with TRBJ2-5, with D uncertain. CDR1 SGHAT and CDR2 FQNNGV come from the germline V gene. V was shortened by 0 bases and J by 5 bases, with 13 bases between the two germline ends. This CDR3 has 15 residues. CDR3 loop: CASSLELQVRETQYF. The CDR3 nucleotides are TGTGCCAGCAGCTTAGAACTTCAGGTTCGGGAGACCCAGTACTTC. The whole variable domain, filled in from reference TRBV11-2 and TRBJ2-5, reads EAGVAQSPRYKIIEKRQSVAFWCNPISGHATLYWYQQILGQGPKLLIQFQNNGVVDDSQLPKDRFSAERLKGVDSTLKIQPAKLEDSAVYLCASSLELQVRETQYFGPGTRLLVL.

The chain uses TRBV14 and TRBJ1-6; D is unresolved. Trimming removed 3 bases at V and 0 bases at J, with 9 bases between. Germline V lookup: CDR1 SGHDN, CDR2 FVKESK. The CDR3 covers 16 residues. CDR3: CASSQEQSSYNSPLHF. The CDR3 DNA reads as TGTGCCAGCAGCCAGGAACAGAGCTCCTATAATTCACCCCTCCACTTT.

This clone was seen a single time. The rearrangement uses TRBV7-9 and TRBJ2-5; TRBD2 might be the D (5 bases). CDR1 and CDR2 (germline): SEHNR, FQNEAQ (reference sequence). Between the trimmed V and J ends, which lost 3 bases and 0 bases, there was a span of 8 bases. The CDR3 sequence is 14 residues long. CDR3 amino acids: CASSFGVHQETQYF. In DNA, the CDR3 is TGTGCCAGCAGCTTCGGGGTCCACCAAGAGACCCAGTACTTC.

The rearrangement uses TRBV19 and TRBJ2-1; TRBD2 aligns across 8 bases. Germline lookup yields CDR1 LNHDA and CDR2 SQIVND (reference sequence). CDR3 length equals 16 residues. Trimming cost V 5 bases and J 0 bases; bases outside gene matches: 6. The CDR3 nucleotides read TGTGCCAGTAGTCCCTTTCGGGGGGGCTCCTACAATGAGCAGTTCTTC. Protein: CASSPFRGGSYNEQFF.

For this clone: A read error is likely, as this CDR3 ends without the conserved phenylalanine or tryptophan. No DNA is shown, since the ends of the CDR3 on it are uncertain; the CDR3 is the one TCRdb lists. The rearrangement uses TRBV21-1 and TRBJ1-1; whether TRBD1, the table's D call, matches the DNA was not checked. TRBV21-1 corresponds to a pseudogene. Termini included, the CDR3 measures 12 amino acids. The CDR3 sequence: CASSKGAALEVS.

Points on this clone: At one boundary the junction diverges from the germline segment, which might be a read error. The chain has TRBV7-7 and TRBJ2-3; TRBD2 matches 13 bases. The CDR3 totals 16 residues. Germline CDR1 is SSHAT and CDR2 is FNYEAQ (reference sequence). The chain's CDR3 is CASSSTSGGGVDTQYF. The CDR3 region has the DNA TGTGCTAGCAGCTCCACTAGCGGGGGGGGAGTAGATACGCAGTATTTT. The full variable domain, in which reference TRBV7-7 and TRBJ2-3 provide the parts outside the CDR3, is GAGVSQSPRYKVTKRGQDVTLRCDPISSHATLYWYQQALGQGPEFLTYFNYEAQPDKSGLPSDRFSAERPEGSISTLTIQRTEQRDSAMYRCASSSTSGGGVDTQYFGPGTRLTVL.

This chain connects TRBV7-2 to TRBJ1-3, with TRBD1 matching 7 bases. V shed 4 bases, J shed 0 bases, and the junction held 12 bases outside the gene matches. CDR3 length: 18 amino acids. Germline V gene data show CDR1 as SGHTA and CDR2 as FQGNSA. CDR3 coding DNA: TGTGCCAGCAGCTCCGCCCCCGGGACAGCCGGCTCTGGAAACACCATATATTTT. Encoded protein: CASSSAPGTAGSGNTIYF.

The count of this clone is one. The genes are TRBV5-1 and TRBJ1-2; the D gene is possibly TRBD1 (6 bases). This CDR3 is 14 amino acids long. V was trimmed by 0 bases and J by 7 bases, leaving 13 bases between them. Germline V gene sequence: CDR1 SGHRS, CDR2 YFSETQ. CDR3 amino acids: CASSLAKGDGGYTF. The CDR3 bases are TGCGCCAGCAGCTTGGCCAAGGGGGATGGTGGCTACACCTTC.

The V and J genes are TRBV7-8 and TRBJ1-5; TRBD1 matches at 8 bases. The CDR3 length is 16 residues. Germline values: CDR1 SGHVS, CDR2 FQNEAQ. V lost 4 bases and J lost 1; bases outside the gene matches: 6. The CDR3 here is CASSSEGTGSNQPQHF. CDR3 sequence (DNA): TGTGCCAGCAGCTCCGAAGGGACAGGCAGCAATCAGCCCCAGCATTTT.

Comments on this clone: Other DNA sequences in this specimen translate into the identical CDR3. CDR3 in amino acids: CASSPRQEDGYTF. The CDR3 region has the DNA TGTGCCAGCTCACCTCGGCAGGAGGATGGCTACACCTTC. The chain carries TRBV18 and TRBJ1-2; D uncertain. Germline V CDR1 and CDR2: KGHSH, LQKENI. The CDR3 runs 13 residues. The V gene lost 3 bases and the J gene lost 6 bases, with 11 bases spanning the gap.

CDR3 amino acids: CASSSPANYGYTF. For the CDR3, the DNA is TGTGCCAGCAGTAGTCCAGCTAACTATGGCTACACCTTC. The chain uses TRBV28 and TRBJ1-2; no clear D gene. Trimming shortened V by 5 bases and J by 0 bases, and 7 bases separated the two germline ends. The germline CDR1 and CDR2 sequences are MDHEN and SYDVKM. CDR3 length equals 13 residues.

The V and J genes are TRBV4-3 and TRBJ2-7, with a weak D call TRBD2 (5 bases). V was trimmed by 0 bases and J by 0 bases, leaving 12 bases between them. The CDR3 is made up of 16 amino acids. From germline, CDR1 is LGHNA and CDR2 YSLEER. The DNA of the CDR3 is TGCGCCAGCAGCCAAGATCTGGACTCGAGCTCCTACGAGCAGTACTTC. Translation: CASSQDLDSSSYEQYF.

This clone is a singleton in its sample. The J gene is TRBJ1-1, the V gene TRBV28; TRBD1 might be the D (6 bases). Trimming took 4 bases from V and 5 from J, leaving 11 bases between them. The CDR3 has 13 residues. The germline V gene encodes CDR1 MDHEN and CDR2 SYDVKM. CDR3 coding DNA: TGTGCCAGCAGTTACGACAGGCGGACTGAAGCTTTCTTT. The encoded protein is CASSYDRRTEAFF.

This clone was detected a few times. The chain has TRBV25-1 and TRBJ1-3; 8 nucleotides align to TRBD1. This CDR3 has 15 residues. V shed 6 bases, J shed 4 bases, and the junction held 8 bases outside the gene matches. Looked up from germline, CDR1 is MGHDK and CDR2 is SYGVNS. The CDR3 sequence: CASSNQGAGGNTIYF. The CDR3, as DNA: TGTGCCAGCAGCAACCAGGGGGCAGGAGGAAACACCATATATTTT.

J is TRBJ2-1 and V is TRBV3-1 (or the pseudogene TRBV3-2); tentative D call: TRBD2 (6 bases). V was pared by 0 bases and J by 9 bases, with 15 bases between. The CDR3 contains 15 residues. The V gene's germline CDR1 is LGHDT and CDR2 YNNKEL (reference sequence). CDR3 DNA sequence: TGTGCCAGCAGCCAAGATTGGGGCGGGACCGGTGAGCAGTTCTTC. Its translation: CASSQDWGGTGEQFF.